A selection of T cell receptor beta chains follows, all from one sample in a study of CD8 T cells in Susac syndrome. TCRdb fed the immunoSEQ multiplex PCR reads into MiXCR, producing one record per CDR3 protein. The sample records around 130,000 distinct CDR3 sequences, nearly 95% being singletons. The sequenced sample consisted of CD4+ T cells from PBMCs. The receptors originated from a human donor in good health. Both conserved end residues are part of each CDR3. Fields, in order: J gene, clone size, V gene, D gene, CDR3 protein, CDR3 DNA. D genes are given only for firm matches. Not every row has a clone size; where given, it reads once, few, many or a size class.

>TRBJ2-5|NA|TRBV5-1|TRBD2
CASSSRTSAQETQYF
TGCGCCAGCAGCTCCCGGACTAGCGCCCAAGAGACCCAGTACTTC
>TRBJ2-3|NA|TRBV2|NA
CASSAGVEDTQYF
TGTGCCAGCAGCGCAGGGGTAGAAGATACGCAGTATTTT
>TRBJ2-7|NA|TRBV29-1|NA
CSVAPRLEGEQYF
TGCAGCGTTGCCCCAAGACTAGAAGGAGAGCAGTACTTC
>TRBJ2-1|NA|TRBV7-2|NA
CASSPGGRVLDEQFF
TGTGCCAGCAGCCCTGGAGGCAGGGTATTGGATGAGCAGTTCTTC
>TRBJ2-7|NA|TRBV13|NA
CASSQQRAQSYEQYF
TGTGCCAGCAGCCAGCAGCGGGCGCAGAGCTACGAGCAGTACTTC
>TRBJ1-1|NA|TRBV12-3/TRBV12-4|NA
CASSTGSEAFF
TGTGCCAGCAGCACAGGATCTGAAGCTTTCTTT
>TRBJ2-7|once|TRBV4-1|TRBD2
CASSPQRESDEQYF
TGCGCCAGCAGCCCTCAGCGGGAGAGCGACGAGCAGTACTTC
>TRBJ1-2|NA|TRBV30|NA
CAWEPFNVGYGYTF
TGTGCCTGGGAACCATTTAATGTGGGTTATGGCTACACCTTC
>TRBJ2-1|NA|TRBV5-1|NA
CASSLAGPDNNEQFF
TGCGCCAGCAGCTTGGCGGGACCTGACAACAATGAGCAGTTCTTC
>TRBJ2-1|once|TRBV15|NA
CATSRDIGVNEQFF
TGTGCCACCAGCAGAGATATTGGAGTCAATGAGCAGTTCTTC
>TRBJ1-5|NA|TRBV14|NA
CASSQAGFHQPQHF
TGTGCCAGCAGCCAAGCCGGGTTTCATCAGCCCCAGCATTTT
>TRBJ2-3|NA|TRBV2|TRBD2
CASRMAGVGTDTQYF
TGTGCCAGCAGAATGGCGGGAGTAGGAACAGATACGCAGTATTTT
>TRBJ1-1|NA|TRBV3-1|NA
CASSQGARTEAFF
TGTGCCAGCAGCCAGGGGGCGAGGACTGAAGCTTTCTTT
>TRBJ2-1|once|TRBV29-1|TRBD2
CSVDGRAYNEQFF
TGCAGCGTCGACGGGAGGGCCTACAATGAGCAGTTCTTC
>TRBJ2-7|NA|TRBV3-1|TRBD2
CASSNTGLVRDEQYF
TGTGCCAGCAGCAATACGGGACTAGTCCGCGACGAGCAGTACTTC
>TRBJ2-5|NA|TRBV28|NA
CASSRAPRRETQYF
TGTGCCAGCAGCCGGGCCCCAAGGCGCGAGACCCAGTACTTC
>TRBJ1-5|NA|TRBV12-3/TRBV12-4|NA
CASTEYSNQPQHF
TGTGCCAGCACCGAATATAGCAATCAGCCCCAGCATTTT
>TRBJ2-5|NA|TRBV7-2|NA
CASSLSTEGTQYF
TGTGCCAGCAGCCTCTCGACCGAAGGGACCCAGTACTTC
>TRBJ1-4|NA|TRBV28|TRBD1
CASHTGTAEKLFF
TGTGCCAGCCATACCGGGACAGCCGAAAAACTGTTTTTT
>TRBJ2-1|NA|TRBV6-6|NA
CASTPAAASSYNEQFF
TGTGCCAGCACCCCAGCCGCAGCTAGCTCCTACAATGAGCAGTTCTTC
>TRBJ2-7|once|TRBV6-6|NA
CASSPSTASYEQYF
TGTGCCAGCAGCCCCTCGACGGCGTCCTACGAGCAGTACTTC
>TRBJ2-4|NA|TRBV29-1|NA
CSVEEGGPRQYF
TGCAGCGTTGAAGAGGGGGGCCCCAGACAGTACTTC
>TRBJ2-2|once|TRBV5-1|TRBD1
CASSPNRGAGELFF
TGCGCCAGCAGCCCAAACAGGGGGGCCGGGGAGCTGTTTTTT
>TRBJ1-5|NA|TRBV30|NA
CAWGTRGNQPQHF
TGTGCCTGGGGGACAAGGGGGAATCAGCCCCAGCATTTT
>TRBJ2-7|NA|TRBV6-1|NA
CASSEPHEYEQYF
TGTGCCAGCAGTGAACCCCATGAATACGAGCAGTACTTC